A selection of T cell receptor beta chains follows, all from one sample in a study of blood T cell repertoires in COVID-19. Using immunoSEQ multiplex PCR, the repertoire was profiled, and TCRdb retains in-frame clones only, with some absent. The data show 150,000 or so clones, approximately 86% seen once. Material: PBMCs or T cells enriched from blood (not recorded which). The receptor set was obtained from a woman in her 40s who had been exposed to COVID-19. Both conserved end residues are part of each CDR3. Fields, in order: clone size, D gene, J gene, V gene, CDR3 protein, CDR3 DNA. The D gene is left open where the match is weak. Part of the rows lack a size; the others show once, few, many or a class for expanded clones.

-	-	TRBJ1-1	TRBV9	CASSVDPQPNTEAFF	TGTGCCAGCAGCGTAGATCCACAGCCGAACACTGAAGCTTTCTTT
-	-	TRBJ1-5	TRBV28	CASSSVNQPQHF	TGTGCCAGCAGTTCGGTCAATCAGCCCCAGCATTTT
-	TRBD1	TRBJ2-3	TRBV10-3	CAIGTGSTDTQYF	TGTGCCATCGGGACAGGGAGCACAGATACGCAGTATTTT
-	-	TRBJ1-1	TRBV5-4	CASSLQGTEAFF	TGTGCCAGCAGCTTGCAGGGCACTGAAGCTTTCTTT
-	TRBD1	TRBJ1-5	TRBV4-3	CASSQRTGNQPQHF	TGCGCCAGCAGCCAGAGGACAGGGAATCAGCCCCAGCATTTT
-	TRBD1	TRBJ2-1	TRBV10-1	CASSESAGQVWFF	TGCGCCAGCAGTGAGTCAGCCGGACAGGTGTGGTTCTTC
-	TRBD1	TRBJ1-2	TRBV19	CASSNRGGGNYGYTF	TGTGCCAGTAGTAATCGAGGGGGCGGAAACTATGGCTACACCTTC
-	TRBD1	TRBJ2-7	TRBV10-2	CASGTGTGAYEQYF	TGCGCCAGCGGTACCGGGACAGGGGCCTACGAGCAGTACTTC
-	-	TRBJ1-1	TRBV21-1	CARTGGNTEAFF	TGTGCCAGGACAGGGGGGAACACTGAAGCTTTCTTT
-	TRBD1	TRBJ1-4	TRBV28	CASSTRTGDEKLFF	TGTGCCAGCAGTACCCGGACAGGGGATGAAAAACTGTTTTTT
-	TRBD2	TRBJ2-2	TRBV4-2	CASSQEGIAGGARTGELFF	TGTGCCAGCAGCCAAGAAGGAATAGCCGGGGGGGCTCGAACCGGGGAGCTGTTTTTT
-	-	TRBJ1-2	TRBV29-1	CSVEADRNYGYTF	TGCAGCGTTGAAGCAGACAGGAACTATGGCTACACCTTC
-	TRBD1	TRBJ2-2	TRBV10-3	CAISAEGALNTGELFF	TGTGCCATCAGTGCCGAGGGGGCTCTGAACACCGGGGAGCTGTTTTTT
-	-	TRBJ1-5	TRBV6-5	CASTPGADQPQHF	TGTGCCAGCACCCCAGGGGCGGATCAGCCCCAGCATTTT
-	TRBD2	TRBJ2-1	TRBV7-2	CASSLPQGGLRGNEQFF	TGTGCCAGCAGCTTGCCCCAGGGAGGGCTAAGAGGAAATGAGCAGTTCTTC
-	TRBD1	TRBJ1-2	TRBV27	CASRSGQTTTLRHGYTF	TGTGCCAGCAGATCGGGACAGACCACTACACTTCGCCATGGCTACACCTTC
-	-	TRBJ2-3	TRBV28	CASSSSQTRTDTQYF	TGTGCCAGCAGTTCTTCCCAGACACGCACAGATACGCAGTATTTT
-	TRBD2	TRBJ2-5	TRBV28	CASSLFTSGRALMETQYF	TGTGCCAGCAGTTTATTTACTAGCGGGAGGGCCTTGATGGAGACCCAGTACTTC
-	-	TRBJ1-5	TRBV4-2	CASSQAPIGGNQPQHF	TGTGCCAGCAGCCAAGCTCCCATCGGGGGAAATCAGCCCCAGCATTTT
once	-	TRBJ1-4	TRBV7-2	CASSPRRGNEKLFF	TGTGCCAGCAGCCCCCGCCGAGGAAATGAAAAACTGTTTTTT
once	-	TRBJ1-6	TRBV4-1	CASSPEQAFGVYNSPLHF	TGCGCCAGCAGCCCGGAGCAAGCCTTCGGAGTCTATAATTCACCCCTCCACTTT
once	-	TRBJ2-7	TRBV5-4	CASSLAGSVATYEQYF	TGTGCCAGCAGCTTGGCTGGGAGTGTCGCCACCTACGAGCAGTACTTC
-	-	TRBJ1-2	TRBV28	CASSLWGTSYGYTF	TGTGCCAGCAGTTTATGGGGGACAAGCTATGGCTACACCTTC
few	-	TRBJ2-2	TRBV18	CASSPEIRANTGELFF	TGTGCCAGCTCACCCGAGATCAGGGCGAACACCGGGGAGCTGTTTTTT
-	-	TRBJ1-6	TRBV4-3	CASSQGSGGGNSPLHF	TGCGCCAGCAGCCAAGGGTCGGGGGGAGGTAATTCACCCCTCCACTTT
-	TRBD1	TRBJ2-1	TRBV10-3	CAISEITGASSYNEQFF	TGTGCCATCAGTGAGATAACAGGGGCTAGCTCCTACAATGAGCAGTTCTTC
-	TRBD1	TRBJ1-2	TRBV5-1	CASSGGQGSGYTF	TGCGCCAGCAGCGGGGGACAGGGTAGTGGCTACACCTTC
-	-	TRBJ2-3	TRBV9	CASSASITDTQYF	TGTGCCAGCAGCGCCTCTATCACAGATACGCAGTATTTT
-	-	TRBJ1-4	TRBV9	CASSVDSNEKLFF	TGTGCCAGCAGCGTGGACAGCAATGAAAAACTGTTTTTT
-	TRBD2	TRBJ2-7	TRBV6-2/TRBV6-3	CASSSGTSGSDEQYF	TGTGCCAGCAGTTCGGGGACTAGCGGGAGTGACGAGCAGTACTTC
-	TRBD1	TRBJ1-2	TRBV7-9	CASSLALGTGVDGYTF	TGTGCCAGCAGCTTAGCGCTGGGGACAGGGGTGGATGGCTACACCTTC
-	-	TRBJ1-4	TRBV19	CASSSRRGRLEKLFF	TGTGCCAGTAGTTCCCGACGCGGCCGCCTCGAAAAACTGTTTTTT
-	TRBD1	TRBJ2-1	TRBV19	CASSPRTGVAAEQFF	TGTGCCAGTAGTCCTCGGACAGGGGTCGCGGCTGAGCAGTTCTTC
-	-	TRBJ1-5	TRBV28	CASLRVRSPQHF	TGTGCCAGCCTCAGGGTTAGGTCGCCCCAGCATTTT
-	TRBD1	TRBJ1-2	TRBV10-3	CAISGQGATYGYTF	TGTGCCATCAGCGGACAGGGGGCGACATATGGCTACACCTTC
-	-	TRBJ1-2	TRBV18	CASSPRDRTYGYTF	TGTGCCAGCTCACCTAGAGACAGGACTTATGGCTACACCTTC
-	TRBD1	TRBJ1-2	TRBV6-5	CASSPQWDRDGYTF	TGTGCCAGCAGTCCCCAGTGGGACAGAGATGGCTACACCTTC
-	-	TRBJ1-1	TRBV11-1	CASSLSRVTEAFF	TGTGCCAGCAGCTTATCCAGGGTGACTGAAGCTTTCTTT
once	TRBD1	TRBJ1-1	TRBV2	CASLKPGQGISEAFF	TGTGCCAGTCTAAAGCCGGGACAGGGGATCAGTGAAGCTTTCTTT
-	TRBD1	TRBJ2-2	TRBV19	CASSIDHRQGFVAGELFF	TGTGCCAGTAGTATAGATCATCGACAGGGATTTGTCGCCGGGGAGCTGTTTTTT
-	-	TRBJ2-7	TRBV9	CASSLGPGGLTYEQYF	TGTGCCAGCAGCCTAGGCCCAGGGGGGCTCACCTACGAGCAGTACTTC
few	-	TRBJ1-5	TRBV6-1	CASSEMGQGTQPQHF	TGTGCCAGCAGTGAAATGGGGCAGGGTACCCAGCCCCAGCATTTT
once	TRBD2	TRBJ2-1	TRBV24-1	CATSDQGLAQQFF	TGTGCCACCAGTGACCAAGGACTAGCCCAGCAGTTCTTC
-	-	TRBJ1-1	TRBV27	CASSLLGALNTEAFF	TGTGCCAGCAGTTTGCTGGGGGCGTTGAACACTGAAGCTTTCTTT
-	-	TRBJ2-7	TRBV5-6	CASSHDTNEQYF	TGTGCCAGCAGCCACGACACAAACGAGCAGTACTTC